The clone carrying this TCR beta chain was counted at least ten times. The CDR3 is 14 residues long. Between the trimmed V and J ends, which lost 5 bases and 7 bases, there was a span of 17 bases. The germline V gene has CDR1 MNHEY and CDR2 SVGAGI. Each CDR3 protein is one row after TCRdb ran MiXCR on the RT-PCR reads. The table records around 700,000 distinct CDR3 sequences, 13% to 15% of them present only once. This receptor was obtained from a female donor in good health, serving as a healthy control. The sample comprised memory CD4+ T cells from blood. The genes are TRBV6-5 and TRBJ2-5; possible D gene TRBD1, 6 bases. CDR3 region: CASSPTKGVGTQYF. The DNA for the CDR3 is TGTGCCAGCAGTCCTACAAAGGGGGTTGGGACCCAGTACTTC.